Reported below is one T cell receptor (beta chain). Antigen: not known. The sample originates from a study of identical twins. Findings and caveats of the study: In zero-insertion analyses, partial confounding could arise from invariant MAIT and iNKT cells.

TCRdb passed the 5' RACE reads through MiXCR, listing each CDR3 protein once. The data show approximately 1.8 million distinct CDR3 sequences, about 30% seen once. CDR1 and CDR2 (germline): SGHTA, FQGNSA. V trimming: 4 bases; J trimming: 1 base; junction bases outside the gene matches: 5. The CDR3 loop spans 15 amino acids. The rearrangement links TRBV7-2 to TRBJ2-3, with 7 bases lining up with TRBD1. Sequencing input: cord blood. This TCR was recovered from a newborn girl in good health. As DNA, the CDR3 is TGTGCCAGCAGCTCTGGACAGGCTGGCACAGATACGCAGTATTTT. It is translated as CASSSGQAGTDTQYF. Supplemented by reference TRBV7-2 and TRBJ2-3, the full variable domain reads GAGVSQSPSNKVTEKGKDVELRCDPISGHTALYWYRQSLGQGLEFLIYFQGNSAPDKSGLPSDRFSAERTGGSVSTLTIQRTQQEDSAVYLCASSSGQAGTDTQYFGPGTRLTVL.